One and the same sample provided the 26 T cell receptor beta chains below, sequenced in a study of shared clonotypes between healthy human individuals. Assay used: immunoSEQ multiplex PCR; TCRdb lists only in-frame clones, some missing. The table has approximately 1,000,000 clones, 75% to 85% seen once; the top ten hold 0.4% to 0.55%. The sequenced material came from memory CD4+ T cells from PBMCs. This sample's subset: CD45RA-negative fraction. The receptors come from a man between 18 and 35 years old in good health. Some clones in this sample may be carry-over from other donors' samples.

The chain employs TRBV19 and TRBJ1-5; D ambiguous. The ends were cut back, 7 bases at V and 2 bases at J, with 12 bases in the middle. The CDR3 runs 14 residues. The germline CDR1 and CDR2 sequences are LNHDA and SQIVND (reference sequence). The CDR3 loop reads CASTRPGGNQPQHF. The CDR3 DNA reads TGTGCCAGTACCCGACCGGGTGGCAATCAGCCCCAGCATTTT.

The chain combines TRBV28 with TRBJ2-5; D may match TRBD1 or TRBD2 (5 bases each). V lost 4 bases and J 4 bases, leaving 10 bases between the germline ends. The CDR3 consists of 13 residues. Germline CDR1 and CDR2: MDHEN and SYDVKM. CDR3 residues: CASSSRDAETQYF. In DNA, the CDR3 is TGTGCCAGCAGTTCCCGGGACGCAGAGACCCAGTACTTC.

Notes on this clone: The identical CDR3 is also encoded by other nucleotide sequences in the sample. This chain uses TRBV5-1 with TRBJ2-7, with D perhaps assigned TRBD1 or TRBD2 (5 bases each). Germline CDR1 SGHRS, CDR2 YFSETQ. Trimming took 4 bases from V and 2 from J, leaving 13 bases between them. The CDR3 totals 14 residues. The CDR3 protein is CASSLTGTTYEQYF. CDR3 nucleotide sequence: TGCGCCAGCAGCCTAACCGGGACGACCTACGAGCAGTACTTC.

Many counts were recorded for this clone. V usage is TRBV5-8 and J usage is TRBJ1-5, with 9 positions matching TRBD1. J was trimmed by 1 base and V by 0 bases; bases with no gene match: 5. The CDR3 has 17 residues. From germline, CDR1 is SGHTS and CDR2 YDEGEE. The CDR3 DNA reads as TGTGCCAGCAGCTTGGAGCCCGGGACAGGGAGCAATCAGCCCCAGCATTTT. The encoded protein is CASSLEPGTGSNQPQHF.

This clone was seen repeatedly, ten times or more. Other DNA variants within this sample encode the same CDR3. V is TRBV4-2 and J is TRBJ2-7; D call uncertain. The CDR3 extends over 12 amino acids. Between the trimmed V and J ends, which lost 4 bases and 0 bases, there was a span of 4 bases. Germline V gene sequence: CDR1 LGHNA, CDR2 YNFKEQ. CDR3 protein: CASSPSSYEQYF. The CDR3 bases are TGTGCCAGCAGCCCCAGCTCCTACGAGCAGTACTTC.

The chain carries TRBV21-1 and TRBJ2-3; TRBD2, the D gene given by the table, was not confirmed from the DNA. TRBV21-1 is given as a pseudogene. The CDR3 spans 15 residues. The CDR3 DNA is TGTGCCAGCAGACTAGCGGGAGGACTCACAGATACGCAGTATTTT. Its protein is CASRLAGGLTDTQYF.

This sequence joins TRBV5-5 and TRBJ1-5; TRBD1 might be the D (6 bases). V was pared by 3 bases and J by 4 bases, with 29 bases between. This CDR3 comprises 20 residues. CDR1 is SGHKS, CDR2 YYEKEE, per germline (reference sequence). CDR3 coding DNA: TGTGCCAGCAGCTCACCATCTAACGAATACGGGACATTAAGTAATCAGCCCCAGCATTTT. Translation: CASSSPSNEYGTLSNQPQHF.

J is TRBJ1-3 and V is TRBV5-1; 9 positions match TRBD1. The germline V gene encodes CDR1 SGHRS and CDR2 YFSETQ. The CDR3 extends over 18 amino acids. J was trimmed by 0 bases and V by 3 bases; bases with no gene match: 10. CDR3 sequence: CASSSSGGTGNSGNTIYF. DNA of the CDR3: TGCGCCAGCAGCTCCTCAGGGGGGACAGGGAACTCTGGAAACACCATATATTTT.

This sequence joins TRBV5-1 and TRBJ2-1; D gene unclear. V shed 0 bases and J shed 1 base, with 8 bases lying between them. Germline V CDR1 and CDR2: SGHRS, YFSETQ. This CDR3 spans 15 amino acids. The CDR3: CASSLVSVSYNEQFF. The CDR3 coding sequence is TGCGCCAGCAGCTTGGTTTCAGTGTCCTACAATGAGCAGTTCTTC. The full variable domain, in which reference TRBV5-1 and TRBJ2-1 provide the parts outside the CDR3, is KAGVTQTPRYLIKTRGQQVTLSCSPISGHRSVSWYQQTPGQGLQFLFEYFSETQRNKGNFPGRFSGRQFSNSRSEMNVSTLELGDSALYLCASSLVSVSYNEQFFGPGTRLTVL.

CDR3 DNA: TGTGCCAGCTCACCGCAAAAGGGGGCCGGGGAGCTGTTTTTT. Its translation is CASSPQKGAGELFF. The rearrangement uses TRBV18 and TRBJ2-2, with D tentatively TRBD1 (6 bases). Germline loops: CDR1 KGHSH, CDR2 LQKENI. The CDR3 totals 14 residues. Trimming pared 3 bases from V and 6 bases from J, leaving 11 bases between.

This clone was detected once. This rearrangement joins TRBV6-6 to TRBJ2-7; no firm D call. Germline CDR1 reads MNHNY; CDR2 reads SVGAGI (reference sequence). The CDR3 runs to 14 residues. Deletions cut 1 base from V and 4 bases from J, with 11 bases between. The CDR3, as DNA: TGTGCCAGCAGTTACTTCCCAGGAGCTTACGAGCAGTACTTC. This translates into CASSYFPGAYEQYF.

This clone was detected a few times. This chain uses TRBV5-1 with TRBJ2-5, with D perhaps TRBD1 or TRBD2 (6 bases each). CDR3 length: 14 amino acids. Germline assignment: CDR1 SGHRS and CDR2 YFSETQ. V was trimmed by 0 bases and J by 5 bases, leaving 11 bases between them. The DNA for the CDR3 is TGCGCCAGCAGCTTGGGTCCGGGGGCGGAGACCCAGTACTTC. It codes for CASSLGPGAETQYF.

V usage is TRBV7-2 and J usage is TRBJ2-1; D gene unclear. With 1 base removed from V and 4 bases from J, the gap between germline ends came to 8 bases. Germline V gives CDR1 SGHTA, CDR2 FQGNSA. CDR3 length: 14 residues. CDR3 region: CASSLGFQYNEQFF. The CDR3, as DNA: TGTGCCAGCAGCTTAGGTTTCCAGTACAATGAGCAGTTCTTC.

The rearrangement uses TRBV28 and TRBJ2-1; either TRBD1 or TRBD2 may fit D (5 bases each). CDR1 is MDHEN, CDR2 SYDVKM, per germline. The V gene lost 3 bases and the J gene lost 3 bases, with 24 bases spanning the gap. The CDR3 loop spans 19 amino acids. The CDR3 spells CASSFRVGRVAGLYNEQFF. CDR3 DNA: TGTGCCAGCAGTTTTAGGGTGGGCAGGGTGGCGGGCCTCTACAATGAGCAGTTCTTC.

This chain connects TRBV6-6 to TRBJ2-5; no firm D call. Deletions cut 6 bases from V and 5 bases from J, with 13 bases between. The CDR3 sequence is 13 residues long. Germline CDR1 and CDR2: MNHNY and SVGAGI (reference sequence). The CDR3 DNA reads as TGTGCCAGCAGGTCGACCGCGAGGGAGACCCAGTACTTC. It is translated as CASRSTARETQYF.

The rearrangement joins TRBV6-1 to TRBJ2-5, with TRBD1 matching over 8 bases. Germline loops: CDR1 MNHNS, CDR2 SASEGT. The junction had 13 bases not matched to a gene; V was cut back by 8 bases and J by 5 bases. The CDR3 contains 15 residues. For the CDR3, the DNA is TGTGCCAGCGATCCCCGCAGGGGGCGCGGGGAGACCCAGTACTTC. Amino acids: CASDPRRGRGETQYF.

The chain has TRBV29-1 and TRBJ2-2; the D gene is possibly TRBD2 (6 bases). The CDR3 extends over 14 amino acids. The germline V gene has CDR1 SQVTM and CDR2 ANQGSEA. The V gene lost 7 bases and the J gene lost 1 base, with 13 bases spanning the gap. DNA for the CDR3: TGCAGCGGGACGGTTAGCGGGAACACCGGGGAGCTGTTTTTT. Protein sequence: CSGTVSGNTGELFF.

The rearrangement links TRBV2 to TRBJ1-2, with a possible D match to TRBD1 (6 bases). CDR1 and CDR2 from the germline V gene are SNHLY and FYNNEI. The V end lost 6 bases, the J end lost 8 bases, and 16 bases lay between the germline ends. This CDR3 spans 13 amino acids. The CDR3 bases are TGTGCCAGCAGATTACAGGGATCAGGAGGCTACACCTTC. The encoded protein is CASRLQGSGGYTF.

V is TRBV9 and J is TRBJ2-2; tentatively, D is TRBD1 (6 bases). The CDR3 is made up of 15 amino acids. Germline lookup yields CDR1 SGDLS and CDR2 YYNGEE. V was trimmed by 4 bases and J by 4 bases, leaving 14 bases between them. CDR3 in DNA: TGTGCCAGCAGCTCTCGACAGGCGGGCACCGGGGAGCTGTTTTTT. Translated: CASSSRQAGTGELFF.

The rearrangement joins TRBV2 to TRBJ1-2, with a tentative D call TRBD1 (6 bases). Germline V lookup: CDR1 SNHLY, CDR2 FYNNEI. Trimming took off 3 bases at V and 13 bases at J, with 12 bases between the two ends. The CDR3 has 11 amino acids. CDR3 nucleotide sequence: TGTGCCAGCAGTGACTTAGGGGGACTCACCTTC. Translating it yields CASSDLGGLTF.

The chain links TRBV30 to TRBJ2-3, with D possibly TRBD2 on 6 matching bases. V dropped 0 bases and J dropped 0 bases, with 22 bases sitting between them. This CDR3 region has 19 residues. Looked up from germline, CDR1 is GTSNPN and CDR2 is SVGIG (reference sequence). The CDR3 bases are TGTGCCTGGAGTGTAACCCGTTTCGTTAGCGGATCTAGCACAGATACGCAGTATTTT. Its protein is CAWSVTRFVSGSSTDTQYF.

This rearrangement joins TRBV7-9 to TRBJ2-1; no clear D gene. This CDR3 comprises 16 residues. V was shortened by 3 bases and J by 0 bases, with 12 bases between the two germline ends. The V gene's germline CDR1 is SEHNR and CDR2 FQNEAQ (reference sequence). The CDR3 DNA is TGTGCCAGCAGCTTTCGGAGACCGAGCTCCTACAATGAGCAGTTCTTC. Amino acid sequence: CASSFRRPSSYNEQFF.

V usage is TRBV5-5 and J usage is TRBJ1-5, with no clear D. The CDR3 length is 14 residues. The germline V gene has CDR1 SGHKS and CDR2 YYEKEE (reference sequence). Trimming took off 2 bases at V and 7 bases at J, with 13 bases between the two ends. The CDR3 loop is CASSFFGPGQPQHF. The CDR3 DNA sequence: TGTGCCAGCAGCTTTTTCGGGCCCGGACAGCCCCAGCATTTT.

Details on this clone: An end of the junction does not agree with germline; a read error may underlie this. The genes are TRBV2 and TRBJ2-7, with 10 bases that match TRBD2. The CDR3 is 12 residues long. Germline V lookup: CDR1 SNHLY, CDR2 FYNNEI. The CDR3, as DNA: TGTGCCAGCAGTGAAACTAGCGGGACCCCTTCGTTC. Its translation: CASSETSGTPSF.

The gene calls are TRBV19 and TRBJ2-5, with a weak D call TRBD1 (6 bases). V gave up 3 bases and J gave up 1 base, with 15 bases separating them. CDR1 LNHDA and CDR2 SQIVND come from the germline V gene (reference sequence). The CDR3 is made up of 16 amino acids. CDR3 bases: TGTGCCAGTAGTATTCGGGGACAATTTATCCAAGAGACCCAGTACTTC. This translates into CASSIRGQFIQETQYF.

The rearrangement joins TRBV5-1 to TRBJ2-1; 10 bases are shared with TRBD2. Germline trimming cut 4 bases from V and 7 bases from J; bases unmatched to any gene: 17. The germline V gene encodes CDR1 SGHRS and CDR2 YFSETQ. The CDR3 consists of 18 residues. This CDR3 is CASSLRVQREGRGNEQFF. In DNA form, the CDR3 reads TGCGCCAGCAGCCTAAGGGTCCAGCGGGAGGGCCGAGGGAATGAGCAGTTCTTC.